This T cell receptor (beta chain) was sequenced during a study of blood T cell repertoires in COVID-19. CDR1 and CDR2 from the germline V gene are SGHRS and YFSETQ. Trimming took off 5 bases at V and 0 bases at J, with 8 bases between the two ends. The CDR3 has 13 residues. The data were produced by immunoSEQ multiplex PCR, yet TCRdb's version contains in-frame clones alone and is incomplete. This sample has around 300,000 clones; around 92% occur once, and the top ten carry under 2.5%. This TCR was sampled from a woman aged 55-69 years who had recovered from COVID-19. The chain carries TRBV5-1 and TRBJ1-1; D unclear. Source material: PBMCs or T cells enriched from blood (not recorded which). The CDR3 nucleotides are TGCGCCAGCAGGGTACAGATGAACACTGAAGCTTTCTTT. Protein sequence: CASRVQMNTEAFF.